Presented here are 10 T cell receptor beta chains from one specimen sequenced in a study of cytomegalovirus exposure and HLA in healthy donors. The PCR had 60 Vbeta and 13 Jbeta primers. The data were produced by immunoSEQ multiplex PCR, yet TCRdb's version contains in-frame clones alone and is incomplete. The table has roughly 190,000 clones, around 82% seen once. Sequenced: PBMCs. These receptors all come from a young man in good health and CMV-seronegative.

The rearrangement uses TRBV19 and TRBJ1-2, with TRBD1 identical over 8 bases. Trimming cost V 2 bases and J 6 bases; bases outside gene matches: 8. Germline V gene sequence: CDR1 LNHDA, CDR2 SQIVND (reference sequence). The CDR3 sequence is 15 residues long. CDR3 in amino acids: CASSISSQGADGYTF. The CDR3 nucleotides read TGTGCCAGTAGTATAAGTTCGCAGGGGGCGGATGGCTACACCTTC.

V is TRBV14 and J is TRBJ2-2; possibly TRBD1 for D (5 bases). This CDR3 region has 11 residues. V lost 4 bases to trimming and J lost 9 bases, with 6 bases between them. Germline V CDR1 and CDR2: SGHDN, FVKESK. The DNA of the CDR3 is TGTGCCAGCAGCCGGGGCTGGGAGCTGTTTTTT. The encoded protein is CASSRGWELFF.

The rearrangement links TRBV28 to TRBJ1-2; D remains unclear. This CDR3 contains 17 residues. V lost 4 bases and J 0 bases, leaving 18 bases between the germline ends. Germline lookup yields CDR1 MDHEN and CDR2 SYDVKM. The DNA of the CDR3 is TGTGCCAGCAGTTCCTTCCCGGGGATTCAAACTAACTATGGCTACACCTTC. Protein product: CASSSFPGIQTNYGYTF.

CDR3 sequence reads: CASSPNSFGNTIYF. DNA for the CDR3: TGTGCCAGCTCACCCAACAGTTTTGGAAACACCATATATTTT. J is TRBJ1-3 and V is TRBV18, with no clear D. The V end was cut by 3 bases, the J end by 3 bases, with 9 bases between. The CDR3 covers 14 residues. Germline-derived CDR1 and CDR2 are KGHSH and LQKENI.

The chain carries TRBV28 and TRBJ2-2; 8 bases line up with TRBD1. The CDR3 runs to 16 residues. Germline V gene lookup returns CDR1 MDHEN and CDR2 SYDVKM. V lost 4 bases, J lost 0 bases, and 4 bases stayed unmatched. The CDR3 DNA sequence: TGTGCCAGCAGTTCGCAGACAGGGGCGAACACCGGGGAGCTGTTTTTT. Translating it yields CASSSQTGANTGELFF. Variable domain in full (rest from reference TRBV28 and TRBJ2-2): DVKVTQSSRYLVKRTGEKVFLECVQDMDHENMFWYRQDPGLGLRLIYFSYDVKMKEKGDIPEGYSVSREKKERFSLILESASTNQTSMYLCASSSQTGANTGELFFGEGSRLTVL.

This clone appeared a single time. The chain couples TRBV12-1 to TRBJ2-3; TRBD2, as called in the table, went unchecked against the DNA. TRBV12-1 has pseudogene status. The CDR3 is 15 amino acids. The CDR3 nucleotides read TGTGCCAGCAGCTTCCCGGGACTAGCGTTTGATACGCAGTATTTT. It codes for CASSFPGLAFDTQYF.

The V gene is TRBV30, the J gene TRBJ2-7; 11 bases match TRBD2. The germline V gene encodes CDR1 GTSNPN and CDR2 SVGIG (reference sequence). The trim removed 1 base at V and 3 bases at J, leaving 5 bases unmatched. The CDR3 covers 15 residues. The CDR3 DNA sequence: TGTGCCTGGAGTGGAACTAGCGGGAGCCGCTACGAGCAGTACTTC. Translated: CAWSGTSGSRYEQYF.

The chain recombines TRBV5-6 with TRBJ1-2; the D gene is possibly TRBD1 (6 bases). Germline V gene sequence: CDR1 SGHDT, CDR2 YYEEEE. CDR3 length equals 15 residues. V dropped 1 base and J dropped 6 bases, with 16 bases sitting between them. The DNA for the CDR3 is TGTGCCAGCAGCTTGATCCCTGGGGGCGGAAATGGCTACACCTTC. This translates into CASSLIPGGGNGYTF.

By frequency in the sample, this clone is medium-sized (0.01 to 0.1%). The J gene is TRBJ2-1, the V gene TRBV6-6; D may be TRBD2 (5 bases). Germline V gives CDR1 MNHNY, CDR2 SVGAGI (reference sequence). There are 13 residues in the CDR3. Deletions cut 4 bases from V and 3 bases from J, with 7 bases between. The DNA of the CDR3 is TGTGCCAGCAGTTTCCGGGACTACAATGAGCAGTTCTTC. Translating gives CASSFRDYNEQFF.

J is TRBJ2-5 and V is TRBV11-2, with TRBD2 as a possible D gene (6 bases). The germline gives CDR1 SGHAT, CDR2 FQNNGV. The CDR3 runs to 13 residues. Trimming cost V 5 bases and J 1 base, with 8 bases left between them. The CDR3 DNA sequence: TGTGCCAGCAGCCGGGGGTCCCAAGAGACCCAGTACTTC. This encodes CASSRGSQETQYF.